A selection of T cell receptor beta chains follows, all from one sample in a study of blood T cell repertoires in COVID-19. Some clones are missing from TCRdb's copy, which holds only in-frame ones; the method was immunoSEQ multiplex PCR. The sample includes 100,000 to 110,000 clones, around 90% seen only once; the top ten take 5%. The sequenced sample was peripheral blood. The receptor source for this set is a human donor in a cohort sampled during active COVID-19. The CDR3 runs from the conserved cysteine through the conserved F or W. The D gene is left open where the match is weak. Rows may omit the clone size; those that give it use once, few, many or a size class.

>NA|once|TRBV7-2|TRBJ2-7|13
TGTGCCAGCAGCTTAGAGCCAGGTTCCGAGCAGTACTTC
CASSLEPGSEQYF
>TRBD1|NA|TRBV5-1|TRBJ2-5|15
TGCGCCACCTGTTCGGACAGGGGATTTCAAGAGACCCAGTACTTC
CATCSDRGFQETQYF
>NA|NA|TRBV28|TRBJ1-1|11
TGTGCATCGGGGTTGGACACTGAAGCTTTCTTT
CASGLDTEAFF
>TRBD1|NA|TRBV6-5|TRBJ1-5|15
TGTGCCAGCAGTTCCGACGTAGACAGGGAGGAGCCCCAGCATTTT
CASSSDVDREEPQHF
>TRBD2|NA|TRBV15|TRBJ2-1|16
TGTGCCACCAGCAGAGTGAGACTAGCGGGAGGGGGCGAGCAGTTCTTC
CATSRVRLAGGGEQFF
>NA|NA|TRBV28|TRBJ2-1|17
TGTGCCAGCAGTTTATTCCAGCTAGCTGGGAGTTTCAATGAGCAGTTCTTC
CASSLFQLAGSFNEQFF
>NA|few|TRBV9|TRBJ1-1|15
TGTGCCAGCAGCGTCCAGGGACATAGGAACACTGAAGCTTTCTTT
CASSVQGHRNTEAFF
>TRBD2|NA|TRBV6-2/TRBV6-3|TRBJ2-7|17
TGTGCCAGCAGCCAGCGGGTTGGGCGGGAGCTCTTCTACGAGCAGTACTTC
CASSQRVGRELFYEQYF
>NA|once|TRBV24-1|TRBJ1-3|15
TGTGCCACCAGTGATCCGACAGAAGCTGGAAACACCATATATTTT
CATSDPTEAGNTIYF
>NA|NA|TRBV6-5|TRBJ2-1|15
TGTGCCAGCAGTTTGGGGCTCTACAAGTACAATGAGCAGTTCTTC
CASSLGLYKYNEQFF
>TRBD1|NA|TRBV5-4|TRBJ1-4|14
TGTGCCAGCAGCTCGGGACAGGGCCGGGAAAAACTGTTTTTT
CASSSGQGREKLFF
>TRBD1|NA|TRBV30|TRBJ1-1|14
TGTGCCTGGGACAGGGGAGTCGGGGAGACTGAAGCTTTCTTT
CAWDRGVGETEAFF
>TRBD2|NA|TRBV6-6|TRBJ2-7|15
TGTGCCAGCAGTTCCCGCCTAGCGGGAGGGGACGAGCAGTACTTC
CASSSRLAGGDEQYF
>TRBD1|NA|TRBV19|TRBJ2-1|16
TGTGCCAGTAGTCACGGCCCGGACAGGGGATTCGGTGAGCAGTTCTTC
CASSHGPDRGFGEQFF
>NA|NA|TRBV25-1|TRBJ1-3|15
TGTGCCAGCAGTGTGGGAGGCCGTGGAGGAAACACCATATATTTT
CASSVGGRGGNTIYF
>TRBD2|NA|TRBV27|TRBJ2-7|17
TGTGCCAGCAGTTCTTACGGGACTAGCGGGAGGGTCTACGAGCAGTACTTC
CASSSYGTSGRVYEQYF
>TRBD1|NA|TRBV10-3|TRBJ1-6|16
TGTGCCATCAGTGAGAGCGAAAGGACAGGATTTACACCCCTCCACTTT
CAISESERTGFTPLHF
>TRBD1|NA|TRBV2|TRBJ2-7|14
TGTGCCAGCAGCCAAGAACAGGGGTCCTACGAGCAGTACTTC
CASSQEQGSYEQYF
>NA|NA|TRBV28|TRBJ2-7|13
TGTGCCAGCAGTTTTTCCGTCTCCTACGAGCAGTACTTC
CASSFSVSYEQYF
>NA|NA|TRBV5-4|TRBJ1-4|14
TGTGCCAGCAGCTTTGGGTCGGGAAATGAAAAACTGTTTTTT
CASSFGSGNEKLFF
>TRBD2|few|TRBV10-2|TRBJ2-7|14
TGCGCCAGCACCGCTAGCGGGAGCTCCTACGAGCAGTACTTC
CASTASGSSYEQYF
>TRBD2|once|TRBV11-3|TRBJ2-1|16
TGTGCCAGCAGTCCCAGCGGGAGCCTACCCTACAATGAGCAGTTCTTC
CASSPSGSLPYNEQFF
>TRBD1|NA|TRBV11-2|TRBJ1-2|14
TGTGCCAGCAGCTTAGATGAACAGGGGCATGGCTACACCTTC
CASSLDEQGHGYTF
>TRBD1|NA|TRBV7-9|TRBJ1-4|16
TGTGCCAGCAGCCGACAGGGCCCCTCAACTAATGAAAAACTGTTTTTT
CASSRQGPSTNEKLFF
>TRBD1|NA|TRBV7-2|TRBJ1-2|12
TGTGCCAGCAGCCCGACAGGGCGCGGCTACACCTTC
CASSPTGRGYTF
>NA|NA|TRBV5-6|TRBJ1-1|15
TGTGCCAGCAGCTTGGTGCAGGGGACGGGCACTGAAGCTTTCTTT
CASSLVQGTGTEAFF
>TRBD1|NA|TRBV27|TRBJ2-7|14
TGTGCCAGCAGTTCCCGGGACAGGGGCTACGAGCAGTACTTC
CASSSRDRGYEQYF
>TRBD2|NA|TRBV19|TRBJ2-7|15
TGTGCCAGTAGTACGGGACTAGCGGTCGCCTACGAGCAGTACTTC
CASSTGLAVAYEQYF
>NA|NA|TRBV2|TRBJ2-3|11
TGTGCCAGCTCCCTCACAGATACGCAGTATTTT
CASSLTDTQYF
>TRBD1|NA|TRBV4-3|TRBJ2-7|15
TGCGCCAGCAGCCAATACGGGACAGGCGCCTACGAGCAGTACTTC
CASSQYGTGAYEQYF
>TRBD1|NA|TRBV28|TRBJ1-1|14
TGTGCCTGCAGGGGACAGGGTAGTTTCCCTGAAGCTTTCTTT
CACRGQGSFPEAFF
>TRBD1|NA|TRBV11-2|TRBJ2-7|13
TGTGCCAGCAGCCTAGCACTGGGGACAGGGGTCCTCTTC
CASSLALGTGVLF
>NA|once|TRBV4-2|TRBJ1-4|14
TGTGCCAGCAGCCAAGACCGGAGGGAAGAAAAACTGTTTTTT
CASSQDRREEKLFF
>NA|once|TRBV12-5|TRBJ2-3|18
TGTGCTAGTGGTTTGGTACTAGACGGAAAAACTAGCACAGATACGCAGTATTTT
CASGLVLDGKTSTDTQYF
>TRBD2|NA|TRBV27|TRBJ2-1|14
TGTGCCAGCAGGGGGGGACTAATGAGCTTTGAGCAGTTCTTC
CASRGGLMSFEQFF
>NA|NA|TRBV20-1|TRBJ2-3|10
TGCAGTGCTAGACTAGATACGCAGTATTTT
CSARLDTQYF
>NA|NA|TRBV5-1|TRBJ2-5|12
TGCGCCAGCAGCTTTGACAGGGAGACCCAGTACTTC
CASSFDRETQYF
>NA|NA|TRBV19|TRBJ1-1|15
TGTGCCAGTAGTATCCCGACAGAACCGGATCCTGAAGCTTTCTTT
CASSIPTEPDPEAFF
>TRBD1|NA|TRBV5-1|TRBJ2-2|16
TGCGCCAGCAGCTCCCTACAGGGGGCGAGCACCGGGGAGCTGTTTTTT
CASSSLQGASTGELFF
>NA|NA|TRBV3-1/TRBV3-2|TRBJ2-7|15
TGTGCCAGCAGCCCCCGAGGCGGGGCCACCTACGAGCAGTACTTC
CASSPRGGATYEQYF
>TRBD2|few|TRBV29-1|TRBJ2-1|13
TGCAGCGCTAGCGGGAGTCTCTACAATGAGCAGTTCTTC
CSASGSLYNEQFF
>NA|NA|TRBV6-6|TRBJ2-5|17
TGTGCCAGCAGTCACGAGAGGGGACTGGGGTACCAAGAGACCCAGTACTTC
CASSHERGLGYQETQYF
>TRBD2|NA|TRBV9|TRBJ2-7|16
TGTGCCAGCAGCGTAGGTTTGGGACTAGCGGCCTACGAGCAGTACTTC
CASSVGLGLAAYEQYF
>NA|NA|TRBV3-1/TRBV3-2|TRBJ2-5|14
TGTGCCAGCAGCCAAGTTTGGGCTGCGGAGACCCAGTACTTC
CASSQVWAAETQYF
>NA|NA|TRBV19|TRBJ1-1|14
TGTGCCAGTAGGAAAACAGGGAAGGGGACTGAAGCTTTCTTT
CASRKTGKGTEAFF
>NA|NA|TRBV30|TRBJ2-7|14
TGTGCCTGGAGTGGGCGACAGCCCCTATACGAGCAGTACTTC
CAWSGRQPLYEQYF
>NA|NA|TRBV10-3|TRBJ2-3|13
TGTGCCATCAGGACGACGAGGGAAGATACGCAGTATTTT
CAIRTTREDTQYF
>NA|NA|TRBV28|TRBJ2-1|11
TGTGCCAGCAGTTTTTTAGGACAAAAGTTCTTC
CASSFLGQKFF
>TRBD1|NA|TRBV11-3|TRBJ2-7|15
TGTGCCAGCAGCTACAGGGGCGCGAGCTCCTACGAGCAGTACTTC
CASSYRGASSYEQYF
>NA|few|TRBV29-1|TRBJ1-5|12
TGCAGCGTGGGGGGAAGCAATCAGCCCCAGCATTTT
CSVGGSNQPQHF
>TRBD1|NA|TRBV7-9|TRBJ1-2|13
TGTGCCAGCAGCCCCCTTCGACAGGGGGACTACACCTTC
CASSPLRQGDYTF
>TRBD2|NA|TRBV27|TRBJ2-7|20
TGTGCCAGGAAGGGTCTAGCAGGGCCGGGACTAGCGGGAGGGCCTTACGAGCAGTACTTC
CARKGLAGPGLAGGPYEQYF
>TRBD1|NA|TRBV5-1|TRBJ2-7|16
TGCGCCAGCAGCAGGGACCCGGGACAGGGGGTGGGTGAGCAGTACTTC
CASSRDPGQGVGEQYF
>TRBD1|NA|TRBV12-3/TRBV12-4|TRBJ2-3|13
TGTGCCAGCAGTACAGGGGACACAGATACGCAGTATTTT
CASSTGDTDTQYF